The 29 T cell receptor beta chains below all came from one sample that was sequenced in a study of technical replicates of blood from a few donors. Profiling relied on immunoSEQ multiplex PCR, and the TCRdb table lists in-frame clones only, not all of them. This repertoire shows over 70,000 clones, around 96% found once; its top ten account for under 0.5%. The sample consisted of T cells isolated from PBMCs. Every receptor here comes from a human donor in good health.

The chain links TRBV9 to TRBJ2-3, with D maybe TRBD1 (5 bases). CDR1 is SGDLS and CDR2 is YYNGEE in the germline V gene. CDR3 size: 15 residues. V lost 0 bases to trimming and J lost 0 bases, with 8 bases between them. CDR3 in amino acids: CASSVVRGSTDTQYF. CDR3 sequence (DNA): TGTGCCAGCAGCGTAGTTAGGGGAAGCACAGATACGCAGTATTTT.

The CDR3 region is CASSPLGGAGGNTIYF. CDR3 sequence (DNA): TGTGCCAGCAGCCCCCTGGGGGGGGCAGGAGGAAACACCATATATTTT. This chain uses TRBV7-8 with TRBJ1-3; D may be TRBD1 (6 bases). Trimming stripped 5 bases from V and 4 bases from J, with 18 bases between. CDR3 size: 16 residues. Germline assignment: CDR1 SGHVS and CDR2 FQNEAQ.

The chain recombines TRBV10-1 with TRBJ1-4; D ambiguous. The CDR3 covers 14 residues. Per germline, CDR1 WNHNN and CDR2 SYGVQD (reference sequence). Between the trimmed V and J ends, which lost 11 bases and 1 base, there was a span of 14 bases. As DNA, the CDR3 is TGCGCCCGAAAAGCCGGTTTAACTAATGAAAAACTGTTTTTT. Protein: CARKAGLTNEKLFF.

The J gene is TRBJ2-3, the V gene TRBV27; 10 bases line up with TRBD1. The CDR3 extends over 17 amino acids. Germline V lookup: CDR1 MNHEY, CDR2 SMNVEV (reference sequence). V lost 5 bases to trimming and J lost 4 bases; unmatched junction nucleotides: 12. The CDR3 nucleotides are TGTGCCAGCAGTAGCCGACAGGGGGCCTCGACCGCAGATACGCAGTATTTT. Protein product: CASSSRQGASTADTQYF.

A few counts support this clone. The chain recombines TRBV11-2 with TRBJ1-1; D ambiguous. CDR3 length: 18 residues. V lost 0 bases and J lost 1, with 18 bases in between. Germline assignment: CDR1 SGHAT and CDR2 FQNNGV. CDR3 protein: CASSLDRSVSSANTEAFF. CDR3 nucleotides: TGTGCCAGCAGCTTAGATCGGAGTGTATCCTCAGCGAACACTGAAGCTTTCTTT.

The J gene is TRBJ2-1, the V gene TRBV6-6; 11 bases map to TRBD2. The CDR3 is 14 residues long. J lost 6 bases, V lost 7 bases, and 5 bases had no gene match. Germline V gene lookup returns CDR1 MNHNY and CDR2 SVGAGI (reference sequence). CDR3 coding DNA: TGTGCCAGCAACGTACTAGCGGGGGTCAATGAGCAGTTCTTC. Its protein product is CASNVLAGVNEQFF.

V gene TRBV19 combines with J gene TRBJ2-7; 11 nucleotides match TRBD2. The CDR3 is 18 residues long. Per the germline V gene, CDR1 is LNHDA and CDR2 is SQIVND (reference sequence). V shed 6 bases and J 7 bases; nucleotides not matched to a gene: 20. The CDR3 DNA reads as TGTGCCAGTAGCACCCGACTAGCGGGATGGGAACTACGCGGGGAGCAGTACTTC. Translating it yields CASSTRLAGWELRGEQYF.

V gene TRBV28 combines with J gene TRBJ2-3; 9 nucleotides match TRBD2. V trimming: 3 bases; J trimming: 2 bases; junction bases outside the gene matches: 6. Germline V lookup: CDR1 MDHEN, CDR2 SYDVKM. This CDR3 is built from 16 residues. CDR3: CASSLSAGGITDTQYF. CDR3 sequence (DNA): TGTGCCAGCAGTTTGTCAGCGGGAGGAATCACAGATACGCAGTATTTT.

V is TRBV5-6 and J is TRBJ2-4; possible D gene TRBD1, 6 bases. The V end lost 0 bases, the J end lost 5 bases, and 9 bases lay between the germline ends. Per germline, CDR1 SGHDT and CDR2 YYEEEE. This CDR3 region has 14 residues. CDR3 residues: CASSLDHRENIQYF. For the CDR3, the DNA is TGTGCCAGCAGCTTGGATCACAGGGAAAACATTCAGTACTTC.

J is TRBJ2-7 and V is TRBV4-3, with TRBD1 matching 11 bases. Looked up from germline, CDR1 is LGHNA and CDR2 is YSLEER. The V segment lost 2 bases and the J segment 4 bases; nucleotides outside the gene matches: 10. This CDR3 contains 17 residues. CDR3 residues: CASSQLAGTGGVYEQYF. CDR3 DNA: TGCGCCAGCAGCCAACTGGCCGGGACAGGGGGTGTTTACGAGCAGTACTTC.

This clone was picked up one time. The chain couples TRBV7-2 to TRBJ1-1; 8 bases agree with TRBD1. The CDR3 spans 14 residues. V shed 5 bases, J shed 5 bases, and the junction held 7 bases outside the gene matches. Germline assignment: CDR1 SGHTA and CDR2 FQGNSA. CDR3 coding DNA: TGTGCCAGCAGCGTAAACAGGGGGGGGACTGAAGCTTTCTTT. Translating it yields CASSVNRGGTEAFF. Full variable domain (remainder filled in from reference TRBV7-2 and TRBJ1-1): GAGVSQSPSNKVTEKGKDVELRCDPISGHTALYWYRQSLGQGLEFLIYFQGNSAPDKSGLPSDRFSAERTGGSVSTLTIQRTQQEDSAVYLCASSVNRGGTEAFFGQGTRLTVV.

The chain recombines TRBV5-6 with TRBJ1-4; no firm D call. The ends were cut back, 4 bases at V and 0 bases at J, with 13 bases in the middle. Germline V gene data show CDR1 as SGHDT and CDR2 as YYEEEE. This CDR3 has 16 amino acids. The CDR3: CASSPRTAATNEKLFF. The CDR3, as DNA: TGTGCCAGCAGCCCACGGACTGCCGCAACTAATGAAAAACTGTTTTTT.

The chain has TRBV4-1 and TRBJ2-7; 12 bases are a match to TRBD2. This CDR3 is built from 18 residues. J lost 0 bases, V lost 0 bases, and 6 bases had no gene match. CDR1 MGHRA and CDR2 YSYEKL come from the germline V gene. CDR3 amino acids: CASSQESTSGGTSYEQYF. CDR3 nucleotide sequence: TGCGCCAGCAGCCAAGAGTCAACTAGCGGGGGGACCTCCTACGAGCAGTACTTC.

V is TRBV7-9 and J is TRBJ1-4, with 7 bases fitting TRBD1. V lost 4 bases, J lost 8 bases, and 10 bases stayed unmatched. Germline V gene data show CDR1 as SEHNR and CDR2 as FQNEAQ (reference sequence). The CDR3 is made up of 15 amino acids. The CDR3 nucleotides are TGTGCCAGCAGCTCCCTGACAGGGCCGTGGGAAAAACTGTTTTTT. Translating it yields CASSSLTGPWEKLFF.

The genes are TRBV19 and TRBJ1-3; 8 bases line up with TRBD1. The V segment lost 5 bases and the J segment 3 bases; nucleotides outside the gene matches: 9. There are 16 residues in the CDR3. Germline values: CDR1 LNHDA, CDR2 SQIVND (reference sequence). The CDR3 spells CASSSLPDRDGNTIYF. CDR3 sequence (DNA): TGTGCCAGTAGTTCCCTCCCGGACAGGGATGGAAACACCATATATTTT.

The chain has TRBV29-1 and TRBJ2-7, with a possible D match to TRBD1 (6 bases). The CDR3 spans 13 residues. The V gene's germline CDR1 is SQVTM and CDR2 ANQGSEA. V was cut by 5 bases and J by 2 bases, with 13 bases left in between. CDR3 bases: TGCAGCGTTTTGACAGGCCGAGCCTACGAGCAGTACTTC. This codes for CSVLTGRAYEQYF.

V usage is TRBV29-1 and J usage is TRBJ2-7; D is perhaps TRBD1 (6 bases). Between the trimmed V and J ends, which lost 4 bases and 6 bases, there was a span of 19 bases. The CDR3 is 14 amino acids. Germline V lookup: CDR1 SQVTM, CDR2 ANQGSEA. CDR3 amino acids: CSVARQAVESEQYF. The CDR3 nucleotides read TGCAGCGTTGCCCGACAGGCCGTAGAATCCGAGCAGTACTTC.

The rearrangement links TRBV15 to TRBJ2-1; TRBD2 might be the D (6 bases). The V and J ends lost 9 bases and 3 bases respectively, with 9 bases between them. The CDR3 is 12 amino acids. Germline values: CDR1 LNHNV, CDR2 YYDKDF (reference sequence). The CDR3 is CATGTYYNEQFF. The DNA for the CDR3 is TGTGCCACAGGGACTTACTACAATGAGCAGTTCTTC.

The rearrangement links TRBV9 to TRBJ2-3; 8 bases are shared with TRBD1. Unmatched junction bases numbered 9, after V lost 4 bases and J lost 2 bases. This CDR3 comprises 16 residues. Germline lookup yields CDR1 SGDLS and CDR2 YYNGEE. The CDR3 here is CASSPRGQGNTDTQYF. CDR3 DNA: TGTGCCAGCAGCCCCCGAGGACAGGGTAACACAGATACGCAGTATTTT. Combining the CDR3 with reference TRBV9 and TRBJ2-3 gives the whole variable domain DSGVTQTPKHLITATGQRVTLRCSPRSGDLSVYWYQQSLDQGLQFLIQYYNGEERAKGNILERFSAQQFPDLHSELNLSSLELGDSALYFCASSPRGQGNTDTQYFGPGTRLTVL.

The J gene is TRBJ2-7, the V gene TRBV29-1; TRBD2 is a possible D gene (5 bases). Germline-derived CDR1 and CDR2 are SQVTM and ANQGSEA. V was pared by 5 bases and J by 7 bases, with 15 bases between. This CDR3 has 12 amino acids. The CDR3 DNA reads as TGCAGCGTTAACTGGCACGAGGGAGAGCAGTACTTC. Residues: CSVNWHEGEQYF.

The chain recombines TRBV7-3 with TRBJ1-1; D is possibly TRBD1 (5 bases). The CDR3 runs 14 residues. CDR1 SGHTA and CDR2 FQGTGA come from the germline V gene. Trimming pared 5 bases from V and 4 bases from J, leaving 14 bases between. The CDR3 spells CASSAGEVSTEAFF. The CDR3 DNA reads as TGTGCCAGCAGCGCGGGGGAAGTGAGCACTGAAGCTTTCTTT. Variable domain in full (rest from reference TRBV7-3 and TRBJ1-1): GAGVSQTPSNKVTEKGKYVELRCDPISGHTALYWYRQSLGQGPEFLIYFQGTGAADDSGLPNDRFFAVRPEGSVSTLKIQRTERGDSAVYLCASSAGEVSTEAFFGQGTRLTVV.

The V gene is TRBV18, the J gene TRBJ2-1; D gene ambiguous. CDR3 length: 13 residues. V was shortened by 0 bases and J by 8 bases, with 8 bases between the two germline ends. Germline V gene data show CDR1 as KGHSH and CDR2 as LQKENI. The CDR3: CASSPPLSDEQFF. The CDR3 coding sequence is TGTGCCAGCTCACCACCATTAAGCGATGAGCAGTTCTTC.

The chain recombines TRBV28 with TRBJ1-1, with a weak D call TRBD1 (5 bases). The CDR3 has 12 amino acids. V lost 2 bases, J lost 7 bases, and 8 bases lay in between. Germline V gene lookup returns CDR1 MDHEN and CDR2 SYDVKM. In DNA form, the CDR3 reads TGTGCCAGCAGTTTAAGGGGCCATGAAGCTTTCTTT. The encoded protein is CASSLRGHEAFF.

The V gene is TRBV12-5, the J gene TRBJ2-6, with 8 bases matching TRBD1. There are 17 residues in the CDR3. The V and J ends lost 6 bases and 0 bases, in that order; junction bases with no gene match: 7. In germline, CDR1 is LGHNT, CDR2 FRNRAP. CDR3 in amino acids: CASGRGQANSGANVLTF. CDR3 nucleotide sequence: TGTGCTAGTGGCCGGGGACAGGCAAACTCTGGGGCCAACGTCCTGACTTTC.

In nucleotides, the CDR3 is TGTGCCAGCTCACCCGCCAGCTCCTACAATGAGCAGTTCTTC. Residues: CASSPASSYNEQFF. The chain uses TRBV18 and TRBJ2-1; D is undetermined. The CDR3 consists of 14 residues. The germline CDR1 and CDR2 sequences are KGHSH and LQKENI. Deletions cut 3 bases from V and 0 bases from J, with 6 bases between. Full variable domain (rest looked up from reference TRBV18 and TRBJ2-1): NAGVMQNPRHLVRRRGQEARLRCSPMKGHSHVYWYRQLPEEGLKFMVYLQKENIIDESGMPKERFSAEFPKEGPSILRIQQVVRGDSAAYFCASSPASSYNEQFFGPGTRLTVL.

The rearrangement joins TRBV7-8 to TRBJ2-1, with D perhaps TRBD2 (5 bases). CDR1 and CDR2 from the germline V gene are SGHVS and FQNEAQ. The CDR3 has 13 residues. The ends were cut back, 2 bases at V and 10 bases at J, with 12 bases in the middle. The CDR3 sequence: CASSLSPGLEQFF. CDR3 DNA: TGTGCCAGCAGCTTATCCCCTGGACTCGAGCAGTTCTTC.

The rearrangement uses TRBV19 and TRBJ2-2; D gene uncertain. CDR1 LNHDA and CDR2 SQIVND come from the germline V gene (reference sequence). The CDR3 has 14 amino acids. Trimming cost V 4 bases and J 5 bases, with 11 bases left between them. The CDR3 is CASSTERWTGELFF. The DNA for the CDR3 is TGTGCCAGTAGTACGGAGCGATGGACCGGGGAGCTGTTTTTT.

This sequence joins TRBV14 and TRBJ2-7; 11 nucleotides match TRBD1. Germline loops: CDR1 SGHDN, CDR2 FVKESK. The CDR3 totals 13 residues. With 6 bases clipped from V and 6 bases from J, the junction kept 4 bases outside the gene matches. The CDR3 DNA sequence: TGTGCCAGCAGGGGACAGGGGGACGGCGAGCAGTACTTC. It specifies CASRGQGDGEQYF.

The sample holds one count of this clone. CDR3 DNA: TGCGCCAGCAGCTTGTGGGGACTAGCGGGAGGGCCCTACAATGAGCAGTTCTTC. Protein: CASSLWGLAGGPYNEQFF. This chain connects TRBV5-1 to TRBJ2-1, with 16 bases that match TRBD2. The CDR3 loop spans 18 amino acids. The J segment lost 2 bases and the V segment lost 1 base, leaving 3 bases of the junction unmatched. The germline V gene encodes CDR1 SGHRS and CDR2 YFSETQ.